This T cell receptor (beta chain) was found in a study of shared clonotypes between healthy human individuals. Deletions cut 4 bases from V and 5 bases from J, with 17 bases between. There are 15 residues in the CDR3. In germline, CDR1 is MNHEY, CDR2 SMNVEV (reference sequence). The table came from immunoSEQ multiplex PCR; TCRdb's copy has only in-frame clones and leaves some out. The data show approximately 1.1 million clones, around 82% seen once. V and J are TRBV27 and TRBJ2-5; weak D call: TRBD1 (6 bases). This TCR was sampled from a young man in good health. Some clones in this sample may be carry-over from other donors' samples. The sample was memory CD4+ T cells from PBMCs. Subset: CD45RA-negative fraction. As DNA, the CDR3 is TGTGCCAGCAGTTCGCCTACAGGGCGGCGCGAGACCCAGTACTTC. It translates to CASSSPTGRRETQYF.